This T cell receptor (beta chain) was retrieved from a study of blood T cell repertoires in COVID-19. CDR1 MNHEY and CDR2 SMNVEV come from the germline V gene (reference sequence). The V end was cut by 6 bases, the J end by 3 bases, with 12 bases between. The CDR3 is 15 residues long. Libraries were prepared by immunoSEQ multiplex PCR; TCRdb keeps only in-frame clonotypes and omits some of them. This table has almost 250,000 clones, approximately 86% appearing once. This sequence joins TRBV27 and TRBJ2-6; TRBD1 might be the D (5 bases). Sequencing was done on a sample of PBMCs or T cells enriched from blood (not recorded which). The TCR originated in a woman between 45 and 60 years old who had recovered from COVID-19. The CDR3 nucleotides read TGTGCCAGCAGGACAGCAGGGCTTGGGGCCAACGTCCTGACTTTC. This gives the protein CASRTAGLGANVLTF.